This paragraph reports one TCR beta chain. Its antigen is not identified. The data were taken from a study of shared clonotypes between healthy human individuals. Study-wide results and limits: All-four-donor shared clonotypes had higher generation probabilities than non-shared clonotypes did.

CDR1 is MNHNY, CDR2 SVGAGI, per germline (reference sequence). This CDR3 region has 16 residues. Unmatched junction bases numbered 6, after V lost 6 bases and J lost 0 bases. Clones were read by immunoSEQ multiplex PCR, and TCRdb kept only the in-frame ones, dropping some. The table records fewer than 850,000 clones, less than 80% of them present only once. The source material was memory CD4+ T cells sorted from blood. Regarding subset: CD45RA-negative fraction. This sequence originates from a woman aged 25-40 years in good health. The V gene is TRBV6-6, the J gene TRBJ1-4, with 8 bases lining up with TRBD1. The CDR3 DNA reads as TGTGCCAGCAGCACAGGACAGGGAGCAACTAATGAAAAACTGTTTTTT. It specifies CASSTGQGATNEKLFF.